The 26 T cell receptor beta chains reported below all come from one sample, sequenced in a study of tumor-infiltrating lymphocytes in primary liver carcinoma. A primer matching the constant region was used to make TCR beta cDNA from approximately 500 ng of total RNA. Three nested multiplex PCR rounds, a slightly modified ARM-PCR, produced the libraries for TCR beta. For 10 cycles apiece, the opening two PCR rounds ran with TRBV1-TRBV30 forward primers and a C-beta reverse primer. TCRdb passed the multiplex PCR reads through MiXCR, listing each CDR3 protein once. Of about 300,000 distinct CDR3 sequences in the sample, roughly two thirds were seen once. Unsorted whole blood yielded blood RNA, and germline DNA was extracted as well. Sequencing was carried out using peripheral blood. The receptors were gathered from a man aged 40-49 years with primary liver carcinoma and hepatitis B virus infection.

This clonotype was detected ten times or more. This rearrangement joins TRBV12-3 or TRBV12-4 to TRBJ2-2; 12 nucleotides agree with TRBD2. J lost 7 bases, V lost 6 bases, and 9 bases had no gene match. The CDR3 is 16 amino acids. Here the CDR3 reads CASRRLAGASGGELFF. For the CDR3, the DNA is TGTGCCAGCAGGAGACTAGCGGGAGCTTCGGGCGGGGAGCTGTTTTTT.

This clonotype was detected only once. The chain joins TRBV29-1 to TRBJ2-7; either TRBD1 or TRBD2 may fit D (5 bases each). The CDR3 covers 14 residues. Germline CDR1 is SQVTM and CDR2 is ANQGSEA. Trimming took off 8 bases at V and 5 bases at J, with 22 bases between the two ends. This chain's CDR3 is CSIGLRGPKDEQYF. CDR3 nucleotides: TGCAGCATTGGGCTGAGGGGTCCCAAGGACGAGCAGTACTTC.

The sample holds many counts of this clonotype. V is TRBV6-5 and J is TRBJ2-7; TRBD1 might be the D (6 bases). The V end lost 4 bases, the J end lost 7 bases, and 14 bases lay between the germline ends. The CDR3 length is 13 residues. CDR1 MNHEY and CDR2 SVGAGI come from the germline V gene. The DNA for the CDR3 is TGTGCCAGCAGTTCTACAGGGTCGCGAGAGCAGTACTTC. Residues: CASSSTGSREQYF.

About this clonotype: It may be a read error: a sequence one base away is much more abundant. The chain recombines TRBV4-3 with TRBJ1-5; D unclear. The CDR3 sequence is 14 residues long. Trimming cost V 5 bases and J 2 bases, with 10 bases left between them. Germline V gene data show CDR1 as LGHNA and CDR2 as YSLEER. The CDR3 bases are TGCGCCAGCAGCGTCAAGCCCGGCAATCAGCCCCAGCATTTT. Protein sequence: CASSVKPGNQPQHF.

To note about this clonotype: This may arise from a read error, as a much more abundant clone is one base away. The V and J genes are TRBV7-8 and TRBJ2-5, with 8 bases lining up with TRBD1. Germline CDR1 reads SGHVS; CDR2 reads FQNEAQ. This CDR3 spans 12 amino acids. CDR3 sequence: CASGFPQGAEYF. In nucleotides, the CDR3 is TGTGCCAGCGGCTTCCCCCAGGGGGCCGAGTACTTC.

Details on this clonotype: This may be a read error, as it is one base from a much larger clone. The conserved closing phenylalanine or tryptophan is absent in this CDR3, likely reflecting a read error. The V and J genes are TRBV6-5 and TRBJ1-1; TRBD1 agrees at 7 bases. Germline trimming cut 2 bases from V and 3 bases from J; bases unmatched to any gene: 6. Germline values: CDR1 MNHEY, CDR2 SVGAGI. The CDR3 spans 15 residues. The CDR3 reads CASSYQIQGYTEAFL. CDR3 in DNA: TGTGCCAGCAGTTACCAGATACAGGGGTACACTGAAGCTTTCTTA.

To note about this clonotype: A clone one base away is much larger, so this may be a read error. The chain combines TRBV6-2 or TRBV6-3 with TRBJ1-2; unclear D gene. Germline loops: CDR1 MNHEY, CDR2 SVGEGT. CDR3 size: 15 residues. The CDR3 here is CASSYSGRTSYGCTF. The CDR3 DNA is TGTGCCAGCAGTTACTCGGGGAGGACCTCCTATGGCTGCACCTTC.

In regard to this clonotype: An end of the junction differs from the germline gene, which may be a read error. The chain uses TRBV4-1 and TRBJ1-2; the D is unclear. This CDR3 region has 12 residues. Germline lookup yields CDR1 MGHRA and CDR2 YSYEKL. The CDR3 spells CASSKEIGGCTF. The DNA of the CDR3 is TGTGCCAGCAGCAAAGAGATTGGCGGCTGCACCTTC.

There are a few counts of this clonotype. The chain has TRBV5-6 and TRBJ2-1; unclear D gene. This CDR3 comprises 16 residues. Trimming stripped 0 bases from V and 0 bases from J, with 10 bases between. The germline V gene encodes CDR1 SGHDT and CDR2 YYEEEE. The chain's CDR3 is CASSLAGFSSYNEQFF. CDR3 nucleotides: TGTGCCAGCAGCTTGGCTGGTTTTTCCTCCTACAATGAGCAGTTCTTC.

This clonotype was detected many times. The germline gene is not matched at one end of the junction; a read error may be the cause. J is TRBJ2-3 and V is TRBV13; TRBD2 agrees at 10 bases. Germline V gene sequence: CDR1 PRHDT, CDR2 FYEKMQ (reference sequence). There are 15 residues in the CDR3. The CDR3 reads CASSLGLAGTDTQYF. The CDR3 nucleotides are TGCGCCAGCAGCCTAGGACTAGCGGGCACAGATACGCAGTATTTT.

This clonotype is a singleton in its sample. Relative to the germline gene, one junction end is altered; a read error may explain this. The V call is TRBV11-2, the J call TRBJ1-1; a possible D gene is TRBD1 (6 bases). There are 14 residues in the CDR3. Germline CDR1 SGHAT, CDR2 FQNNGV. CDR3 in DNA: TGTGCCAGCATCCCGACAGGATCAAACACCGAAGCTTTCTTT. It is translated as CASIPTGSNTEAFF. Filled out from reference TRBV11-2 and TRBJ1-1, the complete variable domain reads EAGVAQSPRYKIIEKRQSVAFWCNPISGHATLYWYQQILGQGPKLLIQFQNNGVVDDSQLPKDRFSAERLKGVDSTLKIQPAKLEDSAVYLCASIPTGSNTEAFFGQGTRLTVV.

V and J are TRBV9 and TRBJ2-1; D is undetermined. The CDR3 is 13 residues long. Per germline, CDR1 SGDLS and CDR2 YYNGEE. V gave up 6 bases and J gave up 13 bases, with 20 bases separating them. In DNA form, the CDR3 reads TGTGCCAGCATGGGATCAACGGGCGGCTACCAGTTCTTC. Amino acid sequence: CASMGSTGGYQFF.

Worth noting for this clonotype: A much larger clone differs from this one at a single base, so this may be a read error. The CDR3 DNA reads TGTGCCACTGGAGGGTGGGACAGGGTCAACGAGCAGTACTTC. It codes for CATGGWDRVNEQYF. The chain employs TRBV6-1 and TRBJ2-7, with 9 bases lining up with TRBD1. The CDR3 sequence is 14 residues long. Losses at the gene ends were 10 bases for V and 5 bases for J; bases not matched to a gene: 12. Looked up from germline, CDR1 is MNHNS and CDR2 is SASEGT.

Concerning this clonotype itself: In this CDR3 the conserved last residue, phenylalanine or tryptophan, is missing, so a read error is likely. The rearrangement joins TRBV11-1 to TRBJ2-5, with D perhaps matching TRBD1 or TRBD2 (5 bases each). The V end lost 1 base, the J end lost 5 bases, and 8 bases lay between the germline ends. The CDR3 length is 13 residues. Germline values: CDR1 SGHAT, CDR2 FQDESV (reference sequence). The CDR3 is CASSLDGTETQYL. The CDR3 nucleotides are TGTGCCAGCAGCTTAGATGGGACGGAGACCCAGTACCTT.

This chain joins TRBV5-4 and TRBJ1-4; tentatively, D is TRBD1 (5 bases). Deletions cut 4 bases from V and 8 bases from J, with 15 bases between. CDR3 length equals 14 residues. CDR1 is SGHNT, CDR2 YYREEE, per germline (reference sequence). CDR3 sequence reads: CASSRGPGAEKLFF. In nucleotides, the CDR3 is TGTGCCAGCAGCCGGGGACCGGGAGCGGAAAAACTGTTTTTT.

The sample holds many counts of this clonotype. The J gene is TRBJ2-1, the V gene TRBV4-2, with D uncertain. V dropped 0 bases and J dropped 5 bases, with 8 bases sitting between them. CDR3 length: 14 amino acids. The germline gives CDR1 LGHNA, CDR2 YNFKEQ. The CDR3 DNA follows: TGTGCCAGCAGCCAAGACCGGGCGGACAATGAGCAGTTCTTC. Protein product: CASSQDRADNEQFF.

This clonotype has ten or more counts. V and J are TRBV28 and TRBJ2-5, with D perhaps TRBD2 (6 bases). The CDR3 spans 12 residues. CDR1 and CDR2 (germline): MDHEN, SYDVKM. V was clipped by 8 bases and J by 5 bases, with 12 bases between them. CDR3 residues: CASGRGGETQYF. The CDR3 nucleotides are TGTGCCAGCGGCCGAGGAGGGGAGACCCAGTACTTC.

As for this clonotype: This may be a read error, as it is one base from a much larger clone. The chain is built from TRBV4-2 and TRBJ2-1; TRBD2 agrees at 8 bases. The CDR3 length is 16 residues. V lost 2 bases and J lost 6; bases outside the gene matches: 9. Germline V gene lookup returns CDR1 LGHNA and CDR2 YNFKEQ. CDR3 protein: CASSQNSLAGINEQFF. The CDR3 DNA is TGTGCCAGCAGCCAAAATTCTTTAGCGGGAATCAATGAGCAGTTCTTC.

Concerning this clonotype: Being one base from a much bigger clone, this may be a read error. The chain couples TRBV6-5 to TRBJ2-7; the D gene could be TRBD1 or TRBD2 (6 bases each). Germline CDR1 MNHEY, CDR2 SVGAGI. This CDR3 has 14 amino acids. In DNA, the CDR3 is TGTGCCAGCAGACAAGCCGGGGGCCGGGGCGAGCACTACTTC. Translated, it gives CASRQAGGRGEHYF.

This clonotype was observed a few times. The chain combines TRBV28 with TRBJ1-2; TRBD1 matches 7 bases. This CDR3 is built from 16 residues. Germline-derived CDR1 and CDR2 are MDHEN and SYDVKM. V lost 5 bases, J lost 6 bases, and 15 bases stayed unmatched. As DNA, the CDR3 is TGTGCCAGCAGTCCCTTAAGAGACAGGGAGATGGATGGCTACACCTTC. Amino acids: CASSPLRDREMDGYTF.

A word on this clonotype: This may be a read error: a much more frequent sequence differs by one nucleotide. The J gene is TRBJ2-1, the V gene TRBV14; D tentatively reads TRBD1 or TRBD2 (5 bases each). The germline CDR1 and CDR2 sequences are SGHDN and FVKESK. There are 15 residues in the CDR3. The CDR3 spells CACSQPGSSYNEQFF. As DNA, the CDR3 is TGTGCCTGCAGCCAACCAGGGAGCTCCTACAATGAGCAGTTCTTC.

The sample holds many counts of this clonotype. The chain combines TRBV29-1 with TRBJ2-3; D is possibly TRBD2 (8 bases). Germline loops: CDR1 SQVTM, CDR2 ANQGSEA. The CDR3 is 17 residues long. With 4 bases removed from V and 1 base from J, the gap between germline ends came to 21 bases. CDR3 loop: CSVGHWGLGGRTDTQYF. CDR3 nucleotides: TGCAGCGTTGGTCATTGGGGACTAGGGGGCCGCACAGATACGCAGTATTTT.

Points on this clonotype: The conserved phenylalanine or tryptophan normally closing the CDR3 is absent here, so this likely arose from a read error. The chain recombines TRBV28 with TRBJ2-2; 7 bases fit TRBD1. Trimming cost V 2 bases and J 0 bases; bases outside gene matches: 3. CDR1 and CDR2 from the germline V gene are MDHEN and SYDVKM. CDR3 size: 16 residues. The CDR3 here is CASSLVQGANTGELFL. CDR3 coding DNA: TGTGCCAGCAGTTTAGTCCAGGGGGCGAACACCGGGGAGCTGTTTCTT.

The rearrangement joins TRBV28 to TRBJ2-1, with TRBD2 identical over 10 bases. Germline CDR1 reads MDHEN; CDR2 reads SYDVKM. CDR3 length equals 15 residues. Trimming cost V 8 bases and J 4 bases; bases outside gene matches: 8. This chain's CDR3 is CASLGRTSGYNEQFF. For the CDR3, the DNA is TGTGCCAGCCTCGGTCGGACTAGCGGTTACAATGAGCAGTTCTTC. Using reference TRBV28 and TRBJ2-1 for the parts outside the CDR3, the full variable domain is DVKVTQSSRYLVKRTGEKVFLECVQDMDHENMFWYRQDPGLGLRLIYFSYDVKMKEKGDIPEGYSVSREKKERFSLILESASTNQTSMYLCASLGRTSGYNEQFFGPGTRLTVL.

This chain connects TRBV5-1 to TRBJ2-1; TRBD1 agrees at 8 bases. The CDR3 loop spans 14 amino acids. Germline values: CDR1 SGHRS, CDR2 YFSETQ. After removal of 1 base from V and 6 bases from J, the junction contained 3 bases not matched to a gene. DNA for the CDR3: TGCGCCAGCAGCTTGCTCAGGGGGCCCAATGAGCAGTTCTTC. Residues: CASSLLRGPNEQFF.

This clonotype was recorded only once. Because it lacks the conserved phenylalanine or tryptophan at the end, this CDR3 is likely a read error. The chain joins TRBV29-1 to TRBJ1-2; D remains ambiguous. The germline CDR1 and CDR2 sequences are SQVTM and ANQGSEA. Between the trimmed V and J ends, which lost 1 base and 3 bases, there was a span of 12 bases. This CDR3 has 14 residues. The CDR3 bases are TGCAGCGTTGAAGGGGCGATAGGGCACTATGGCTACACCCTC. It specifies CSVEGAIGHYGYTL.